The 29 T cell receptor beta chains given below trace back to one sample, sequenced in a study of T cells after yellow fever vaccination. From the 5' RACE reads, TCRdb called clonotypes with MiXCR, one entry per CDR3 protein. The data show hundreds of thousands of distinct CDR3 sequences, with 9.5% to 13% seen just once and around 18% held by the top ten. The material was PBMCs, obtained on the day of the first yellow fever vaccination. These receptors all come from a man between 18 and 35 years old who received the YFV17D yellow fever vaccine.

This clonotype was seen more than once but under ten times. The chain is built from TRBV28 and TRBJ1-2; perhaps TRBD1 as D (5 bases). The V gene lost 8 bases and the J gene lost 2 bases, with 12 bases spanning the gap. Looked up from germline, CDR1 is MDHEN and CDR2 is SYDVKM. This CDR3 is built from 13 residues. The CDR3 DNA reads as TGTGCCAGCTTAGAGGGGACCAACTATGGCTACACCTTC. Amino acid sequence: CASLEGTNYGYTF.

In its sample, this clonotype was seen a few times. The J gene is TRBJ2-3, the V gene TRBV11-3; D gene ambiguous. Between the trimmed V and J ends, which lost 0 bases and 4 bases, there was a span of 5 bases. The CDR3 sequence is 13 residues long. The germline gives CDR1 SGHNT, CDR2 YENEEA. Here the CDR3 DNA reads TGTGCCAGCAGCTTAGAGAGGTCAGATACGCAGTATTTT. Amino acids: CASSLERSDTQYF.

This chain links TRBV28 with TRBJ2-1; 8 bases fit TRBD1. Germline CDR1 MDHEN, CDR2 SYDVKM. The length of the CDR3 is 15 residues. J lost 4 bases, V lost 6 bases, and 8 bases had no gene match. The CDR3 region is CASSRPGQAYNEQFF. In nucleotides, the CDR3 is TGTGCCAGCAGCCGGCCGGGACAGGCGTACAATGAGCAGTTCTTC.

This clonotype showed up just a few times. V is TRBV19 and J is TRBJ2-3; tentative D call: TRBD1 (5 bases). The V and J ends lost 3 bases and 4 bases respectively, with 14 bases between them. This CDR3 is 15 amino acids long. Germline V gives CDR1 LNHDA, CDR2 SQIVND (reference sequence). This chain's CDR3 is CASSMSPTVADTQYF. CDR3 bases: TGTGCCAGTAGTATGTCCCCGACAGTCGCAGATACGCAGTATTTT.

This clonotype occurred a few times. This chain links TRBV12-3 or TRBV12-4 with TRBJ2-3, with 10 bases that match TRBD2. The CDR3 is made up of 16 amino acids. V shed 2 bases and J 4 bases; nucleotides not matched to a gene: 6. CDR3 loop: CASSLLAGASPDTQYF. DNA for the CDR3: TGTGCCAGCAGTTTACTAGCGGGGGCTAGCCCAGATACGCAGTATTTT.

The rearrangement uses TRBV11-1 and TRBJ2-1, with 8 bases identical to TRBD2. Germline V lookup: CDR1 SGHAT, CDR2 FQDESV (reference sequence). The CDR3 is 12 residues long. J gave up 13 bases and V 5 bases, and 7 bases lay outside the gene matches. CDR3: CASSLGAGVQFF. Here the CDR3 DNA reads TGTGCCAGCAGCCTAGGAGCGGGGGTTCAGTTCTTC. Drawing the rest from reference TRBV11-1 and TRBJ2-1, the complete variable domain is EAEVAQSPRYKITEKSQAVAFWCDPISGHATLYWYRQILGQGPELLVQFQDESVVDDSQLPKDRFSAERLKGVDSTLKIQPAELGDSAMYLCASSLGAGVQFFGPGTRLTVL.

V usage is TRBV4-2 and J usage is TRBJ2-3; maybe TRBD2 (7 bases). This CDR3 has 14 residues. With 1 base removed from V and 6 bases from J, the gap between germline ends came to 11 bases. Germline CDR1 reads LGHNA; CDR2 reads YNFKEQ. CDR3 protein: CASSQVTGGDTQYF. In nucleotides, the CDR3 is TGTGCCAGCAGCCAAGTTACGGGGGGCGATACGCAGTATTTT.

There are a few counts of this clonotype. This CDR3 is CSVERTSMNTEAFF. DNA of the CDR3: TGCAGCGTTGAGAGGACAAGCATGAACACTGAAGCTTTCTTT. V usage is TRBV29-1 and J usage is TRBJ1-1, with D perhaps matching TRBD1 (5 bases). From germline, CDR1 is SQVTM and CDR2 ANQGSEA. The CDR3 has 14 amino acids. Trimming cost V 3 bases and J 0 bases, with 11 bases left between them.

This clonotype has a handful of counts. This chain joins TRBV27 and TRBJ1-1; D possibly corresponds to TRBD1 (5 bases). The CDR3 contains 15 residues. V shed 2 bases and J shed 2 bases, with 12 bases lying between them. Germline CDR1 and CDR2: MNHEY and SMNVEV (reference sequence). This CDR3 reads CASSLDSRGNTEAFF. CDR3 nucleotide sequence: TGTGCCAGCAGTTTAGATTCAAGGGGTAACACTGAAGCTTTCTTT.

The chain links TRBV19 to TRBJ1-1, with TRBD1 as a possible D gene (5 bases). The germline V gene has CDR1 LNHDA and CDR2 SQIVND (reference sequence). The CDR3 spans 12 residues. Trimming removed 6 bases from V and 7 bases from J, with 12 bases in between. The CDR3 spells CASRGGRGEAFF. The CDR3 coding sequence is TGTGCCAGTAGGGGGGGACGTGGTGAAGCTTTCTTT.

This clonotype was recorded a few times. Here the CDR3 DNA reads TGCGCCAGCAGCCAAGGGGGCAGTCCCTATGGCTACACCTTC. Its protein is CASSQGGSPYGYTF. This chain uses TRBV4-3 with TRBJ1-2, with a weak D call TRBD1 (5 bases). V lost 1 base, J lost 4 bases, and 10 bases lay in between. The CDR3 loop spans 14 amino acids. Germline V CDR1 and CDR2: LGHNA, YSLEER.

The gene calls are TRBV3-1 and TRBJ2-1; 11 nucleotides align to TRBD2. The CDR3 loop spans 16 amino acids. V shed 3 bases and J 7 bases; nucleotides not matched to a gene: 8. Germline V gene sequence: CDR1 LGHDT, CDR2 YNNKEL (reference sequence). The CDR3 DNA is TGTGCCAGCAGCCAGATTAGCGGGGGGGCGGGGAATGAGCAGTTCTTC. As protein: CASSQISGGAGNEQFF.

Regarding this clonotype: An end of the junction does not agree with germline; a read error may underlie this. The chain couples TRBV12-3 or TRBV12-4 to TRBJ1-5; 10 bases map to TRBD1. The CDR3 spans 14 residues. CDR3 in amino acids: CASSLGTGAKPQHF. Here the CDR3 DNA reads TGTGCCAGCAGCTTAGGGACAGGGGCGAAGCCCCAGCATTTT.

The genes are TRBV11-2 and TRBJ2-7; 8 bases align to TRBD2. The germline V gene has CDR1 SGHAT and CDR2 FQNNGV. The CDR3 is made up of 14 amino acids. V lost 5 bases, J lost 2 bases, and 5 bases stayed unmatched. CDR3 region: CASSRGGGTYEQYV. The CDR3 DNA is TGTGCCAGCAGCCGGGGGGGGGGCACCTACGAGCAGTACGTC.

V and J are TRBV12-3 or TRBV12-4 and TRBJ1-2; D ambiguous. Trimming left V 1 base short and J 13 bases short, with 19 bases between. CDR3 length equals 14 residues. The CDR3 here is CASSLGAGPLQCTF. CDR3 DNA: TGTGCCAGCAGTTTAGGCGCTGGTCCTCTGCAATGCACCTTC.

At least ten counts were recorded for this clonotype. The rearrangement links TRBV28 to TRBJ1-4, with TRBD1 as a possible D gene (6 bases). The CDR3 sequence is 14 residues long. Germline V gives CDR1 MDHEN, CDR2 SYDVKM. Trimming stripped 6 bases from V and 5 bases from J, with 13 bases between. CDR3 DNA: TGTGCCAGCAGCACAGGGCCTCTCAATGAAAAACTGTTTTTT. It is translated as CASSTGPLNEKLFF.

This clonotype came up a few times. J is TRBJ2-7 and V is TRBV7-9, with 11 positions matching TRBD1. The ends lost 5 bases at V and 7 bases at J; junction bases unmatched: 10. This CDR3 is built from 15 residues. In germline, CDR1 is SEHNR, CDR2 FQNEAQ (reference sequence). The CDR3 nucleotides are TGTGCCAGCAGCCCGGGACAGGGGGGGTTTGAAGAGCAGTACGTC. Translation gives CASSPGQGGFEEQYV.

The chain links TRBV5-1 to TRBJ2-1; TRBD2 agrees at 9 bases. The germline V gene has CDR1 SGHRS and CDR2 YFSETQ. The CDR3 has 13 residues. J lost 10 bases, V lost 5 bases, and 7 bases had no gene match. The CDR3 sequence is CASSSGGRREQFF. The DNA of the CDR3 is TGCGCCAGCAGTAGCGGGGGCCGGAGGGAGCAGTTCTTC.

A few counts support this clonotype. The genes are TRBV27 and TRBJ2-5; a weak D match, TRBD2 (7 bases). The CDR3 is made up of 15 amino acids. With 8 bases removed from V and 6 bases from J, the gap between germline ends came to 22 bases. Germline loops: CDR1 MNHEY, CDR2 SMNVEV (reference sequence). CDR3 sequence: CASRGASGIVQTQYF. The CDR3 region has the DNA TGTGCCAGCCGGGGGGCCAGCGGGATTGTCCAGACCCAGTACTTC.

The gene calls are TRBV4-3 and TRBJ2-2; D is perhaps TRBD1 (6 bases). Germline CDR1 is LGHNA and CDR2 is YSLEER. The V and J ends lost 0 bases and 3 bases respectively, with 8 bases between them. The CDR3 has 15 residues. The DNA for the CDR3 is TGCGCCAGCAGCCAAGACTGGGGGCACACCGGGGAGCTGTTTTTT. Its translation is CASSQDWGHTGELFF.

V gene TRBV5-1 combines with J gene TRBJ2-3, with TRBD2 matching 9 bases. Trimming at V came to 0 bases and at J to 6 bases, leaving 8 bases not matched to a gene. The CDR3 is 16 amino acids. The germline gives CDR1 SGHRS, CDR2 YFSETQ. DNA of the CDR3: TGCGCCAGCAGCTTGGAGATGCGGGGGGGCAGCGATACGCAGTATTTT. Residues: CASSLEMRGGSDTQYF.

V gene TRBV5-4 combines with J gene TRBJ2-2; 11 bases match TRBD2. The ends lost 3 bases at V and 0 bases at J; junction bases unmatched: 4. The length of the CDR3 is 17 residues. Germline CDR1 and CDR2: SGHNT and YYREEE (reference sequence). The CDR3: CASSSMTSGANTGELFF. CDR3 nucleotides: TGTGCCAGCAGCTCAATGACTAGCGGGGCGAACACCGGGGAGCTGTTTTTT. Looking up the rest from reference TRBV5-4 and TRBJ2-2 gives the full variable domain: ETGVTQSPTHLIKTRGQQVTLRCSSQSGHNTVSWYQQALGQGPQFIFQYYREEENGRGNFPPRFSGLQFPNYSSELNVNALELDDSALYLCASSSMTSGANTGELFFGEGSRLTVL.

The rearrangement joins TRBV19 to TRBJ2-7; 9 positions match TRBD1. There are 15 residues in the CDR3. Germline V gene sequence: CDR1 LNHDA, CDR2 SQIVND (reference sequence). V lost 6 bases and J lost 1; bases outside the gene matches: 7. The CDR3 sequence is CASRKSGTGSYEQYF. Here the CDR3 DNA reads TGTGCCAGTAGAAAATCGGGGACAGGGTCCTACGAGCAGTACTTC.

The genes are TRBV5-1 and TRBJ2-7; 8 nucleotides match TRBD1. Germline values: CDR1 SGHRS, CDR2 YFSETQ. The CDR3 totals 14 residues. Trimming removed 6 bases from V and 0 bases from J; junction bases left unmatched: 5. The CDR3 region is CASTDRGLSYEQYF. The CDR3 DNA is TGCGCCAGCACCGACAGGGGCCTCTCCTACGAGCAGTACTTC.

The V and J genes are TRBV11-2 and TRBJ2-1; TRBD1 might be the D (5 bases). The CDR3 extends over 14 amino acids. CDR1 SGHAT and CDR2 FQNNGV come from the germline V gene. V was cut by 2 bases and J by 8 bases, with 13 bases left in between. CDR3 amino acids: CASSLPWGGDEQFF. In DNA form, the CDR3 reads TGTGCCAGCAGCTTACCTTGGGGCGGCGATGAGCAGTTCTTC.

This clonotype has ten or more counts. One end of the junction varies from germline; a read error may be responsible. The chain combines TRBV7-2 with TRBJ2-5; TRBD2 is a possible D gene (5 bases). The CDR3 length is 13 residues. CDR1 and CDR2 (germline): SGHTA, FQGNSA. CDR3 amino acids: CASSRGQQETQYF. CDR3 bases: TGCGCCAGCAGCCGCGGGCAGCAAGAGACCCAGTACTTC.

This clonotype was seen at least ten times. The chain links TRBV7-9 to TRBJ2-3; D is possibly TRBD2 (6 bases). V lost 3 bases to trimming and J lost 5 bases, with 18 bases between them. CDR1 is SEHNR, CDR2 FQNEAQ, per germline (reference sequence). The length of the CDR3 is 16 residues. CDR3: CASSLSYRGVGDTQYF. CDR3 nucleotide sequence: TGTGCCAGCAGCTTGTCCTATCGCGGGGTGGGAGATACGCAGTATTTT.

This clonotype was seen a few times. The chain joins TRBV20-1 to TRBJ1-1; D is ambiguous. With 0 bases removed from V and 2 bases from J, the gap between germline ends came to 10 bases. Germline V CDR1 and CDR2: DFQATT, SNEGSKA (reference sequence). This CDR3 is 14 amino acids long. As DNA, the CDR3 is TGCAGTGCTAGAGATGGTTTTGGAAACACTGAAGCTTTCTTT. Translation gives CSARDGFGNTEAFF.

This clonotype was counted a few times. The chain employs TRBV6-1 and TRBJ2-3; D is ambiguous. Per germline, CDR1 MNHNS and CDR2 SASEGT. The CDR3 spans 15 residues. V was cut by 2 bases and J by 3 bases, with 12 bases left in between. The CDR3 DNA reads TGTGCCAGCAGTGAATGGGCCCTTGGAACAGATACGCAGTATTTT. Translated, it gives CASSEWALGTDTQYF.